This TCR beta chain was sequenced in a study of Graves' ophthalmopathy and Graves' hyperthyroidism (dated by TCRdb to 2016 to 2019). A note on the overall study: Peripheral blood was collected at initial diagnosis, prior to any treatment. TCR beta repertoire signatures were used to distinguish Graves' ophthalmopathy from Graves' hyperthyroidism and to predict progression to ophthalmopathy. In total, approximately 130 blood samples were TCR-sequenced: approximately 40 ophthalmopathy, under 85 hyperthyroidism and approximately 17 hyperthyroidism-to-ophthalmopathy patients. To explore V-J signatures that separate ophthalmopathy from hyperthyroidism, a discovery set of 95 to 100 patients was enrolled, consisting of under 50 with ophthalmopathy and some 59 with stable hyperthyroidism. The independent validation cohort included 18 to 20 hyperthyroidism patients plus 17 patients who later progressed from hyperthyroidism to ophthalmopathy. In five or six hyperthyroidism patients, the T-cell repertoire of thyroid tissue was compared with the T-cell repertoire of blood. After sampling, hyperthyroidism patients received methimazole starting at 30 mg daily, and ophthalmopathy patients received high-dose intravenous methylprednisolone. Findings and caveats that apply to the study as a whole: Most of the expanded thyroid clonotypes with a frequency above 0.001 were also detected in blood, and it was suggested that the thyroid immune response may be reflected by blood repertoires. In validation, the model predicted ophthalmopathy progression with roughly 68% sensitivity and roughly 72% specificity; roughly 11 predicted patients were CT-confirmed with GO in a median of approximately six months. In cross-validation, the 13-signature model distinguished ophthalmopathy from stable hyperthyroidism with about 89% sensitivity and 81.08% specificity, while in the test set the corresponding values were approximately 80% and 75%. No statistical method was used to predetermine the sample size, and group allocation was not hidden from the investigators.

TCR beta CDR3 regions were amplified from RNA transcripts for repertoire sequencing. A first-round RT-PCR used HTBI primers with the Qiagen OneStep RT-PCR kit, followed by a second-round multiplex PCR, size selection and purification. Libraries were sequenced on an Illumina HiSeq2000 using paired-end 100 bp reads. The study's processing was this. Reads were processed with SOAPnuke, discarding reads with adapters, uncalled bases, mean Phred below 15, or no exact constant-primer or identifier match. COPE v1.2.5 was used to merge the high-quality paired reads. Clonotypes were defined as unique nucleotide sequences and were aligned to IMGT TRB V, D and J references using MiTCR v1.1. Analysis was restricted to V-J combinations with a frequency above 0.0001, which covered about 99% of repertoires. A TCR clonal expansion and chaos score per V-J combination was defined as the ratio of F50 clonal expansion to chaos observed in the TCRdist matrix. Welch's t-statistics and random forest were used to narrow the features down to approximately 13 V-J combinations, which were then fed into a naive Bayes classifier. The Morisita-Horn index was used to measure how similar the thyroid and blood repertoires were. The public sequencing data were trimmed at Q25 with fastp and processed into clonotypes with MiXCR by TCRdb, which kept only in-frame beta chains. Each CDR3 protein gets just one entry, which takes the most common genes and DNA from the rows behind it. The V and J calls here are based on TCRdb, not the publication. Present in this sample are 300,000 to 400,000 distinct CDR3 sequences, 17% of which were seen just once. 12% of the sample goes to the ten largest clones.

In regard to this clonotype: Its antigen has not been determined. No much larger clonotype is one base removed from it; base qualities were not supplied.

Spanning cysteine to phenylalanine, the CDR3 consists of 14 amino acids. Kept here is only the CDR3 DNA, which spans 42 bases and is read in frame from base 1. The germline V and J ends show losses of 6 bases and 2 bases respectively, and no gene match explains 4 bases of the junction. CDR1 and CDR2 (MDHEN, SYDVKM) derive from the germline V gene. Ophthalmopathy patients were characterized by moderately to severely active disease, a Clinical Activity Score of at least 3, a NOSPECS grade of at least 4, and a disease duration under 3 months. Patients were excluded if they had other autoimmune diseases, uncontrolled infections, pregnancy or lactation. Clinical symptoms, serum thyroxine, TRAb, thyroid ultrasound and orbital computed tomography were used for diagnosis. Using Ficoll-Paque density gradient centrifugation, PBMCs were isolated from over 8.5 ml of fresh peripheral blood. Total RNA was extracted using Trizol reagent, and RNA quality was checked on an Agilent 2100 Bioanalyzer.

This sequence originates from an adult man with Graves' ophthalmopathy. Material for sequencing was peripheral blood. The V gene is TRBV28 and the J gene is TRBJ1-1; 9 middle bases align to TRBD1. The CDR3 protein sequence reads: CASRRTGVNTEAFF. The bases are TGTGCCAGCAGAAGGACAGGGGTAAACACTGAAGCTTTCTTT.